This TCR beta chain was recovered during a study of OX40 agonist ivuxolimab in advanced cancers. As for the study in general: Earlier anti-PD-1, anti-PD-L1 or anti-CTLA-4 therapy was permitted; roughly 40% had received some. Partial responses were achieved by three patients: one hepatocellular carcinoma, two cutaneous melanoma. General study points: CD8+ T cells were the subset that, on average, had more expanded clones than CD4+. Clonal expansion was among the lowest in partial responders at 0.1-3.0 mg/kg, especially CD8+.

Method: immunoSEQ multiplex PCR; TCRdb's copy keeps in-frame clones and lacks some. The sample lists about 22,000 clones; over 80% were seen once. The CDR3 length is 17 residues. From germline, CDR1 is SGHRS and CDR2 YFSETQ. The V segment lost 4 bases and the J segment 4 bases; nucleotides outside the gene matches: 9. A remark on this clone: Its antigen is not known.

Sequencing used CD4+ or CD8+ T cells sorted from blood, obtained in a trial of the OX40 agonist ivuxolimab. V is TRBV5-1 and J is TRBJ1-6; 9 bases fit TRBD1. This TCR came from an adult with an advanced solid tumor such as melanoma, head and neck, liver or kidney cancer. The CDR3 region has the DNA TGCGCCAGCAGCCTAGCGGGACAGGGCTCGTATAATTCACCCCTCCACTTT. It codes for CASSLAGQGSYNSPLHF.